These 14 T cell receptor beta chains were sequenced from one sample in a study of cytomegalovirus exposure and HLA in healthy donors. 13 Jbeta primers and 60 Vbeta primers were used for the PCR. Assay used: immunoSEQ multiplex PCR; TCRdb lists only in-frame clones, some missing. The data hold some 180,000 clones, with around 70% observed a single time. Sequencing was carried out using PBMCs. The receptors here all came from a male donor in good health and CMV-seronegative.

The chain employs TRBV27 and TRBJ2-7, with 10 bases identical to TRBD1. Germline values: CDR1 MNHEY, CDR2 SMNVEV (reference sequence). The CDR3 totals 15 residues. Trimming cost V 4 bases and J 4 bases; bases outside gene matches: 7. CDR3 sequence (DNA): TGTGCCAGCAGTTACACGGGACAGGGGATATACGAGCAGTACTTC. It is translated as CASSYTGQGIYEQYF.

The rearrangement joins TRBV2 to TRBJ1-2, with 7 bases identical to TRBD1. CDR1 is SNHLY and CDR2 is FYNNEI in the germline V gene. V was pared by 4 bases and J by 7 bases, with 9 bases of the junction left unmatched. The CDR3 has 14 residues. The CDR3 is CASSGTTGISGYTF. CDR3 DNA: TGTGCCAGCAGTGGCACGACAGGGATCTCTGGCTACACCTTC.

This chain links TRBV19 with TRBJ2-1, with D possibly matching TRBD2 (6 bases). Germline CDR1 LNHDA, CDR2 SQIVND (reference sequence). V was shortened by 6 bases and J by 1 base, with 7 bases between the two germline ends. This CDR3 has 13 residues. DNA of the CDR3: TGTGCCAGTAGACGGGGGTCCTACAATGAGCAGTTCTTC. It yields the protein CASRRGSYNEQFF.

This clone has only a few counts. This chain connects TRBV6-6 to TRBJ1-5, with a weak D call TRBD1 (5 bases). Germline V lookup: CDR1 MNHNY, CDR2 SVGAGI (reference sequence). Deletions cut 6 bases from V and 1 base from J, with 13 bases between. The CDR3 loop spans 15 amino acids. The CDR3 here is CASSSLGGSNQPQHF. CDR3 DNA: TGTGCCAGCAGCTCCCTTGGGGGGAGCAATCAGCCCCAGCATTTT.

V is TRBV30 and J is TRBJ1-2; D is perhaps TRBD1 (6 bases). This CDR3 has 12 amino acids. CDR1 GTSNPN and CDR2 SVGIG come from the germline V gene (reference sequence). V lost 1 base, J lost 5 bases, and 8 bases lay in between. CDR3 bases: TGTGCCTGGAGTGCTAGGGGGTATGGCTACACCTTC. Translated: CAWSARGYGYTF.

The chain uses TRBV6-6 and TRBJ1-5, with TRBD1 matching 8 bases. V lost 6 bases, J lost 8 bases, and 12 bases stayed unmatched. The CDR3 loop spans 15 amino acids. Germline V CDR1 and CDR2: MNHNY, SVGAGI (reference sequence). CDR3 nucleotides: TGTGCCAGCAGCACGGACAGGGAATTAGAGAAGCCCCAGCATTTT. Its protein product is CASSTDRELEKPQHF.

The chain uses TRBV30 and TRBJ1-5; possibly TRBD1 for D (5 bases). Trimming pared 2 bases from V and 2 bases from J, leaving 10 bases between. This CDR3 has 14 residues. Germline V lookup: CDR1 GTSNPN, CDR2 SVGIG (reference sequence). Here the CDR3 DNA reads TGTGCCTGGAGTATCGGGGGTCGCAATCAGCCCCAGCATTTT. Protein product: CAWSIGGRNQPQHF.

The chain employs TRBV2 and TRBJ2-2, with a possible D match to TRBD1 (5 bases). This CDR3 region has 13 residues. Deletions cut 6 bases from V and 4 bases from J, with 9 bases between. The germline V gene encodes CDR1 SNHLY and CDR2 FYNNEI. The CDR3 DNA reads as TGTGCCAGCAGGAGAGACAGCACCGGGGAGCTGTTTTTT. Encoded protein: CASRRDSTGELFF.

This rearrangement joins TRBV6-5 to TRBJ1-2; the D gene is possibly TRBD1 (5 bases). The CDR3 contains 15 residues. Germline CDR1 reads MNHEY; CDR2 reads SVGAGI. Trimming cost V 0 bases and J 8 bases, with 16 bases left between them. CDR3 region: CASSYSNYPGDGYTF. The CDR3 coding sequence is TGTGCCAGCAGTTACTCGAACTACCCGGGGGACGGCTACACCTTC.

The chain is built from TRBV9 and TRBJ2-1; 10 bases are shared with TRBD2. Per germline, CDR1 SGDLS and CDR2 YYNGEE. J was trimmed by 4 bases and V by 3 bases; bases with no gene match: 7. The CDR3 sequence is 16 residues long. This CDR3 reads CASSALGTSVYNEQFF. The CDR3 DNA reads TGTGCCAGCAGCGCTTTAGGGACTAGCGTGTACAATGAGCAGTTCTTC.

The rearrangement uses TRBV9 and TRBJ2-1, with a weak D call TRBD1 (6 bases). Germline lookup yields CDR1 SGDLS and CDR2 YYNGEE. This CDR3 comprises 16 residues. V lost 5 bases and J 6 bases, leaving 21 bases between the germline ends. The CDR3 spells CASSPNRGTTSNEQFF. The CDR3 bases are TGTGCCAGCAGTCCTAATAGGGGGACGACGTCCAATGAGCAGTTCTTC. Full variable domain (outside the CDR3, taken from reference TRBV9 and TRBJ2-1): DSGVTQTPKHLITATGQRVTLRCSPRSGDLSVYWYQQSLDQGLQFLIQYYNGEERAKGNILERFSAQQFPDLHSELNLSSLELGDSALYFCASSPNRGTTSNEQFFGPGTRLTVL.

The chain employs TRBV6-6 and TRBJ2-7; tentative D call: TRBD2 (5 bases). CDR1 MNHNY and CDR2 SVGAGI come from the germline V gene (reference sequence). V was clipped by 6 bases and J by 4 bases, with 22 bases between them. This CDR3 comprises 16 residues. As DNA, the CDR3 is TGTGCCAGCAGAGAGCCGAGGGCAGCTCAAGCGTACGAGCAGTACTTC. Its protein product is CASREPRAAQAYEQYF.

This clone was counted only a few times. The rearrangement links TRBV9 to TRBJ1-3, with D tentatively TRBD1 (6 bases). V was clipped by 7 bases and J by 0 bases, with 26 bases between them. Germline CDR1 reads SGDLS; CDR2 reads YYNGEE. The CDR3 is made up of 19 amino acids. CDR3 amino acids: CASLILPGHPFSSGNTIYF. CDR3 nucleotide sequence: TGTGCCAGCCTGATACTGCCGGGACACCCGTTTAGCTCTGGAAACACCATATATTTT.

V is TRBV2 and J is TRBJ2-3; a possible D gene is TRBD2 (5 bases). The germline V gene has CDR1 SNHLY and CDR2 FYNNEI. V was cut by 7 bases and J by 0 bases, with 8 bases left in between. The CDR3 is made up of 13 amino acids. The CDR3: CASIRTSTDTQYF. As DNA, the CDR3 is TGTGCCAGCATCAGGACTAGCACAGATACGCAGTATTTT. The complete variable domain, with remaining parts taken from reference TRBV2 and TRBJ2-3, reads EPEVTQTPSHQVTQMGQEVILRCVPISNHLYFYWYRQILGQKVEFLVSFYNNEISEKSEIFDDQFSVERPDGSNFTLKIRSTKLEDSAMYFCASIRTSTDTQYFGPGTRLTVL.